What follows is one TCR beta chain and its context. Trimming shortened V by 8 bases and J by 1 base, and 12 bases separated the two germline ends. From germline, CDR1 is MDHEN and CDR2 SYDVKM. This CDR3 has 13 residues. The source of the sample is a study of CD8 T cells in Susac syndrome. cDNA came from approximately 0.5 to 1 ug RNA primed by random hexamers. Using its own MiXCR run on the immunoSEQ multiplex PCR reads, TCRdb lists one record per CDR3 protein. The sample records roughly 150,000 distinct CDR3 sequences, 95% being singletons. The sample comprised CD8+ T cells from PBMCs. The clonotype was recovered from a human donor with Susac syndrome. The rearrangement uses TRBV28 and TRBJ2-7, with D unclear. Here the CDR3 reads CASGFRASYEQYF. The CDR3 coding sequence is TGTGCCAGCGGATTCCGGGCATCCTACGAGCAGTACTTC.